Presented here are 22 T cell receptor beta chains from one specimen sequenced in a study of T cells in localized non-small cell lung cancer. Assay: immunoSEQ multiplex PCR; the TCRdb copy retains only in-frame clones and omits some. Of 25,000 or so clones in the sample, 86% are singletons; the top ten hold roughly 14%. Here the sequenced sample was peripheral blood, taken before any cancer treatment. Every receptor here comes from a female donor of 60 years or more with stage I lung adenocarcinoma.

The gene calls are TRBV7-9 and TRBJ2-3; D gene ambiguous. Trimming cost V 4 bases and J 4 bases, with 6 bases left between them. CDR3 length: 12 amino acids. Germline values: CDR1 SEHNR, CDR2 FQNEAQ (reference sequence). The CDR3 DNA reads TGTGCCAGCAGCTCCCTATCAGATACGCAGTATTTT. As protein: CASSSLSDTQYF.

This rearrangement joins TRBV9 to TRBJ1-1, with TRBD1 identical over 8 bases. CDR1 and CDR2 from the germline V gene are SGDLS and YYNGEE. V shed 3 bases, J shed 2 bases, and the junction held 3 bases outside the gene matches. The CDR3 length is 14 residues. In nucleotides, the CDR3 is TGTGCCAGCAGCGCGGGACAGGTTAACACTGAAGCTTTCTTT. It encodes CASSAGQVNTEAFF.

This chain uses TRBV2 with TRBJ1-5, with TRBD1 as a possible D gene (5 bases). Trimming stripped 3 bases from V and 1 base from J, with 10 bases between. Germline V gives CDR1 SNHLY, CDR2 FYNNEI. The CDR3 has 15 amino acids. Here the CDR3 reads CASSERGGSNQPQHF. In nucleotides, the CDR3 is TGTGCCAGCAGTGAGCGGGGGGGGAGCAATCAGCCCCAGCATTTT.

This sequence joins TRBV5-1 and TRBJ1-1; a possible D gene is TRBD1 (5 bases). The V gene's germline CDR1 is SGHRS and CDR2 YFSETQ. The V gene lost 3 bases and the J gene lost 1 base, with 13 bases spanning the gap. This CDR3 spans 15 amino acids. CDR3 protein: CASSYGDLRNTEAFF. For the CDR3, the DNA is TGCGCCAGCAGCTACGGGGACCTCAGGAACACTGAAGCTTTCTTT.

Of note for this clone: Sequence at one end of the junction differs from germline and may be a read error. V is TRBV6-1 and J is TRBJ1-2; TRBD1 agrees at 7 bases. The CDR3 runs 15 residues. From germline, CDR1 is MNHNS and CDR2 SASEGT. The CDR3 nucleotides are TGTGCCAGCAGCGAAGGGGGGACAGCTTACTATGGCTACACCTTC. It is translated as CASSEGGTAYYGYTF.

The chain employs TRBV11-3 and TRBJ1-2, with a weak D call TRBD1 (5 bases). With 4 bases removed from V and 8 bases from J, the gap between germline ends came to 17 bases. From germline, CDR1 is SGHNT and CDR2 YENEEA. The CDR3 is 14 amino acids. DNA of the CDR3: TGTGCCAGCAGCTCCGACAGCGCCCGAGGGGGCTACACCTTC. Residues: CASSSDSARGGYTF.

This rearrangement joins TRBV19 to TRBJ2-1; D is unresolved. The V end was cut by 3 bases, the J end by 7 bases, with 10 bases between. Germline V gene sequence: CDR1 LNHDA, CDR2 SQIVND (reference sequence). This CDR3 has 13 amino acids. DNA for the CDR3: TGTGCCAGTAGTATGGGCCTCGAGAATGAGCAGTTCTTC. Residues: CASSMGLENEQFF.

The J gene is TRBJ2-1, the V gene TRBV6-5; D possibly corresponds to TRBD2 (6 bases). There are 16 residues in the CDR3. Trimming took off 2 bases at V and 0 bases at J, with 11 bases between the two ends. CDR1 is MNHEY, CDR2 SVGAGI, per germline. The CDR3 bases are TGTGCCAGCAGTTACCGGAGGGCAAGCTCCTACAATGAGCAGTTCTTC. Its protein product is CASSYRRASSYNEQFF.

The chain recombines TRBV19 with TRBJ1-4, with D uncertain. Deletions cut 1 base from V and 3 bases from J, with 9 bases between. The length of the CDR3 is 15 residues. Germline assignment: CDR1 LNHDA and CDR2 SQIVND (reference sequence). In DNA form, the CDR3 reads TGTGCCAGTAGTATAGGCGGAGGAGCTAATGAAAAACTGTTTTTT. Protein sequence: CASSIGGGANEKLFF. Drawing the rest from reference TRBV19 and TRBJ1-4, the complete variable domain is DGGITQSPKYLFRKEGQNVTLSCEQNLNHDAMYWYRQDPGQGLRLIYYSQIVNDFQKGDIAEGYSVSREKKESFPLTVTSAQKNPTAFYLCASSIGGGANEKLFFGSGTQLSVL.

This clone was seen only a few times. The chain combines TRBV5-1 with TRBJ1-2; TRBD1 might be the D (6 bases). Germline V gene sequence: CDR1 SGHRS, CDR2 YFSETQ. The CDR3 has 15 residues. V lost 0 bases to trimming and J lost 6 bases, with 15 bases between them. CDR3 sequence: CASSLDPNRVDGYTF. Written as DNA, the CDR3 is TGCGCCAGCAGCTTGGATCCCAACAGGGTGGATGGCTACACCTTC.

The chain carries TRBV11-3 and TRBJ2-1; no clear D gene. This CDR3 spans 14 amino acids. CDR1 and CDR2 (germline): SGHNT, YENEEA. V was cut by 1 base and J by 4 bases, with 8 bases left in between. The CDR3: CASSLVSGYNEQFF. CDR3 sequence (DNA): TGTGCCAGCAGCTTAGTGTCCGGATACAATGAGCAGTTCTTC.

The J gene is TRBJ2-3, the V gene TRBV2; TRBD1 might be the D (6 bases). Trimming took 3 bases from V and 6 from J, leaving 13 bases between them. The germline V gene has CDR1 SNHLY and CDR2 FYNNEI. The length of the CDR3 is 14 residues. The CDR3 protein is CASSEQGHSDTQYF. CDR3 in DNA: TGTGCCAGCAGTGAGCAGGGGCACAGTGATACGCAGTATTTT.

This clone was counted once. This chain connects TRBV9 to TRBJ1-2; D remains ambiguous. Trimming left V 0 bases short and J 1 base short, with 10 bases between. Germline CDR1 reads SGDLS; CDR2 reads YYNGEE. The CDR3 covers 15 residues. CDR3 nucleotides: TGTGCCAGCAGCGTAGGGGAGATCTTTAACTATGGCTACACCTTC. Protein: CASSVGEIFNYGYTF. The full variable domain, with the rest looked up from reference TRBV9 and TRBJ1-2, is DSGVTQTPKHLITATGQRVTLRCSPRSGDLSVYWYQQSLDQGLQFLIQYYNGEERAKGNILERFSAQQFPDLHSELNLSSLELGDSALYFCASSVGEIFNYGYTFGSGTRLTVV.

The V gene is TRBV5-6, the J gene TRBJ1-1, with 9 bases that match TRBD1. This CDR3 contains 15 residues. Trimming cost V 3 bases and J 4 bases; bases outside gene matches: 7. Germline CDR1 reads SGHDT; CDR2 reads YYEEEE. The CDR3: CASSSTGGWVTEAFF. The DNA of the CDR3 is TGTGCCAGCAGCTCCACAGGGGGCTGGGTCACTGAAGCTTTCTTT.

The V call is TRBV6-1, the J call TRBJ1-5, with D unclear. V lost 1 base and J 6 bases, leaving 13 bases between the germline ends. The CDR3 is 15 amino acids. Germline V lookup: CDR1 MNHNS, CDR2 SASEGT. The CDR3 DNA sequence: TGTGCCAGCAGTGAAGAGAATCCGGGGAGTCAGCCCCAGCATTTT. Protein: CASSEENPGSQPQHF.

The chain has TRBV11-3 and TRBJ2-2; TRBD1 aligns across 11 bases. Germline V CDR1 and CDR2: SGHNT, YENEEA. The CDR3 has 13 residues. Trimming at V came to 8 bases and at J to 6 bases, leaving 2 bases not matched to a gene. DNA of the CDR3: TGTGCCAGCGAGGACAGGGGGCCCGGGGAGCTGTTTTTT. Translated, it gives CASEDRGPGELFF.

In this sample, this clone turned up a few times. The rearrangement links TRBV19 to TRBJ1-3; a possible D gene is TRBD1 (6 bases). CDR1 LNHDA and CDR2 SQIVND come from the germline V gene (reference sequence). Trimming took 4 bases from V and 0 from J, leaving 13 bases between them. This CDR3 comprises 16 residues. This CDR3 is CASSSGQPSSGNTIYF. The CDR3 nucleotides read TGTGCCAGTAGTAGCGGACAGCCTAGCTCTGGAAACACCATATATTTT.

The V gene is TRBV10-1, the J gene TRBJ1-2; D call uncertain. The germline V gene encodes CDR1 WNHNN and CDR2 SYGVQD (reference sequence). CDR3 length: 16 residues. V was clipped by 3 bases and J by 0 bases, with 14 bases between them. The CDR3 DNA reads as TGCGCCAGCAGTGACCCGGGGAGTAAAGCTAACTATGGCTACACCTTC. It specifies CASSDPGSKANYGYTF.

This clone has more than one count but fewer than ten. The chain carries TRBV10-1 and TRBJ2-7; 7 nucleotides line up with TRBD1. The CDR3 runs 16 residues. Looked up from germline, CDR1 is WNHNN and CDR2 is SYGVQD (reference sequence). V gave up 6 bases and J gave up 0 bases; unmatched junction bases: 11. The CDR3 is CASRTSTGARSYEQYF. The CDR3, as DNA: TGCGCCAGCAGAACCTCAACAGGGGCTCGCTCCTACGAGCAGTACTTC.

The V gene is TRBV4-1, the J gene TRBJ2-7; 12 bases are a match to TRBD2. Trimming took 4 bases from V and 5 from J; bases not matched to a gene: 12. CDR3 length: 17 residues. Germline loops: CDR1 MGHRA, CDR2 YSYEKL. The CDR3 DNA is TGCGCCAGCAGCCCCGGACTAGCGGGGCCTTCTCGACACGAGCAGTACTTC. Its translation is CASSPGLAGPSRHEQYF.

The rearrangement uses TRBV11-3 and TRBJ2-1; 10 bases are a match to TRBD2. CDR1 and CDR2 from the germline V gene are SGHNT and YENEEA. The CDR3 consists of 14 residues. V lost 0 bases, J lost 7 bases, and 0 bases stayed unmatched. The CDR3 spells CASSLDSGRNEQFF. DNA of the CDR3: TGTGCCAGCAGCTTAGATAGCGGGAGGAATGAGCAGTTCTTC.

The chain is built from TRBV28 and TRBJ1-5; 9 bases map to TRBD1. V dropped 4 bases and J dropped 6; count of bases not matched to a gene: 7. The CDR3 contains 15 residues. The V gene's germline CDR1 is MDHEN and CDR2 SYDVKM. DNA of the CDR3: TGTGCCAGCAGTTGGGACAGGGTTGGCGTTCAGCCCCAGCATTTT. Its protein is CASSWDRVGVQPQHF.